This T cell receptor beta chain was obtained from a study of beta chain features in type 1 diabetes. Study-wide findings and caveats: Individuals with type 1 diabetes displayed fewer insertions and more deletions at VDJ junctions.

CDR1 is MNHEY, CDR2 SVGAGI, per germline. CDR3 length equals 14 residues. V lost 5 bases and J 0 bases, leaving 7 bases between the germline ends. In this sample, this clone turned up a few times. Its antigen is unknown. The study reverse transcribed the entire isolated RNA, so it sequenced expressed TCRB transcripts. Data came from immunoSEQ multiplex PCR; TCRdb stores just in-frame clones and leaves some out. Among around 280,000 clones, about 8.5% were seen once, and the ten largest hold approximately 0.99%. The clonotype was recovered from a woman in her late teens or twenties in good health. V and J are TRBV6-5 and TRBJ2-2, with unresolved D. Sequenced: central memory CD4+ T cells from blood. CDR3 sequence: CASSAGTNTGELFF. The CDR3 nucleotides read TGTGCCAGCAGTGCAGGAACGAACACCGGGGAGCTGTTTTTT.